This T cell receptor (beta chain) was sequenced for a study of CD8+ T cells in alopecia areata. Background on the study: Dosing with tofacitinib proceeded for 6 to 18 months, followed by 6 months off drug. Whole-study findings and limits: In lesional scalp, particularly from alopecia totalis/universalis, clonality was higher than in normal scalp. Having just one nonresponder leaves the connection between baseline CD8+ expansion and response unresolved.

Following RNA extraction, reverse transcription yielded cDNA that acted as the sequencing template. Only in-frame clones appear in the TCRdb table, and some are missing; sequencing was by immunoSEQ multiplex PCR. The table records 200,000 or so clones, about two fifths of them present only once. As for this clone: What it binds is not known.

Indicated treatment: oral pan-JAK inhibitor, 5-10 mg twice daily. Cell sorting was applied to PBMCs, and CD4+ and CD8+ T cells were collected. The CDR3 is made up of 16 amino acids. Trimming cost V 4 bases and J 1 base; bases outside gene matches: 10. Germline values: CDR1 SGHDT, CDR2 YYEEEE. Sequencing was performed on CD4+ T cells sorted from blood, taken around week 34, from a patient treated with tofacitinib. This clonotype was sampled from a human donor with alopecia areata. This sequence joins TRBV5-6 and TRBJ2-7; 8 bases match TRBD1. The CDR3 loop is CASSTVGQGQSYEQYF. CDR3 bases: TGTGCCAGCAGCACGGTTGGACAGGGTCAATCCTACGAGCAGTACTTC.